A single sample is the source of the 22 T cell receptor beta chains below, sequenced in a study of T cells after posttransplantation cyclophosphamide. TCRdb keeps only in-frame clones here, not all; method: immunoSEQ multiplex PCR. In the table there are more than 30,000 clones, under 95% of which are singletons. Cells defined as naive were viable CD3+CD4+ or CD3+CD8+ and CCR7+CD45RA+CD45RO-CD95-CD27+CD28+. The source material was naive CD4+ T cells sorted from PBMCs. These receptors all come from a woman aged 60-75 years in good health, CMV-negative, and a related stem cell transplant donor.

In its sample, this clone was seen a few times. The J gene is TRBJ2-7, the V gene TRBV27, with unresolved D. CDR3 length: 15 amino acids. V lost 3 bases to trimming and J lost 4 bases, with 16 bases between them. CDR1 is MNHEY and CDR2 is SMNVEV in the germline V gene (reference sequence). The DNA for the CDR3 is TGTGCCAGCAGTTTCACCGGTCTGGGCCCTTACGAGCAGTACTTC. Its protein is CASSFTGLGPYEQYF.

The V and J genes are TRBV9 and TRBJ2-5, with 8 positions matching TRBD2. V was pared by 2 bases and J by 2 bases, with 11 bases of the junction left unmatched. Germline assignment: CDR1 SGDLS and CDR2 YYNGEE. The CDR3 consists of 17 residues. In DNA form, the CDR3 reads TGTGCCAGCAGCGTTGGGACCACACGGGGGGGACAAGAGACCCAGTACTTC. Translation gives CASSVGTTRGGQETQYF.

The chain links TRBV27 to TRBJ2-2; 9 bases are shared with TRBD1. The CDR3 has 14 residues. CDR1 is MNHEY, CDR2 SMNVEV, per germline (reference sequence). J lost 7 bases, V lost 8 bases, and 8 bases had no gene match. The CDR3 region is CASHSGQGNGELFF. CDR3 DNA sequence: TGTGCCAGCCATTCGGGACAGGGAAACGGGGAGCTGTTTTTT.

This chain joins TRBV11-2 and TRBJ2-2, with 7 bases identical to TRBD1. V was pared by 5 bases and J by 4 bases, with 13 bases of the junction left unmatched. This CDR3 has 17 residues. Germline assignment: CDR1 SGHAT and CDR2 FQNNGV. CDR3 region: CASSQRGGGSGTGELFF. Here the CDR3 DNA reads TGTGCCAGCAGCCAGAGAGGGGGCGGGTCGGGCACCGGGGAGCTGTTTTTT.

The rearrangement uses TRBV11-2 and TRBJ1-3; 8 bases agree with TRBD1. Germline V gives CDR1 SGHAT, CDR2 FQNNGV. With V trimmed by 5 bases and J by 1 base, 4 bases remained unmatched. This CDR3 is 15 amino acids long. As DNA, the CDR3 is TGTGCCAGCAGCCCCCGGACAGGGTCTGGAAACACCATATATTTT. Protein: CASSPRTGSGNTIYF.

With regard to this clone: This sample also contains other DNA sequences that code for the same CDR3. The J gene is TRBJ1-1, the V gene TRBV5-1, with 8 bases matching TRBD1. The CDR3 covers 13 residues. CDR1 SGHRS and CDR2 YFSETQ come from the germline V gene. The J segment lost 4 bases and the V segment lost 7 bases, leaving 6 bases of the junction unmatched. CDR3 in DNA: TGCGCCAGCGGGAAAACAGGGGGCACTGAAGCTTTCTTT. It specifies CASGKTGGTEAFF.

This clone was seen a handful of times. V usage is TRBV7-9 and J usage is TRBJ1-1; a possible D gene is TRBD1 (6 bases). CDR1 is SEHNR, CDR2 FQNEAQ, per germline (reference sequence). CDR3 size: 14 residues. The V and J ends lost 1 base and 1 base respectively, with 7 bases between them. As DNA, the CDR3 is TGTGCCAGCAGCTTAGGGACAGCGAACACTGAAGCTTTCTTT. It yields the protein CASSLGTANTEAFF.

The V and J genes are TRBV5-6 and TRBJ2-5; D gene uncertain. The V and J ends lost 1 base and 5 bases respectively, with 3 bases between them. Looked up from germline, CDR1 is SGHDT and CDR2 is YYEEEE. The CDR3 covers 11 residues. The CDR3 DNA follows: TGTGCCAGCAGCTTGCGTGAGACCCAGTACTTC. Translating it yields CASSLRETQYF.

J is TRBJ2-2 and V is TRBV5-4; the match to TRBD2 covers 10 bases. Germline V gives CDR1 SGHNT, CDR2 YYREEE (reference sequence). This CDR3 is built from 15 residues. With 0 bases clipped from V and 6 bases from J, the junction kept 2 bases outside the gene matches. The chain's CDR3 is CASSLESGGAGELFF. As DNA, the CDR3 is TGTGCCAGCAGCTTGGAGAGCGGGGGGGCCGGGGAGCTGTTTTTT. The entire variable domain, with the rest obtained from reference TRBV5-4 and TRBJ2-2, is as follows: ETGVTQSPTHLIKTRGQQVTLRCSSQSGHNTVSWYQQALGQGPQFIFQYYREEENGRGNFPPRFSGLQFPNYSSELNVNALELDDSALYLCASSLESGGAGELFFGEGSRLTVL.

The genes are TRBV14 and TRBJ2-3, with 7 positions matching TRBD1. Germline V gene data show CDR1 as SGHDN and CDR2 as FVKESK. The CDR3 covers 17 residues. V was clipped by 1 base and J by 4 bases; unmatched bases: 11. The CDR3 DNA follows: TGTGCCAGCAGCCAAGGGCGGACAGGCCCGGCACCAGATACGCAGTATTTT. It yields the protein CASSQGRTGPAPDTQYF.

The gene calls are TRBV5-1 and TRBJ2-1, with 10 bases fitting TRBD2. This CDR3 has 16 amino acids. With V trimmed by 0 bases and J by 3 bases, 3 bases remained unmatched. The germline V gene has CDR1 SGHRS and CDR2 YFSETQ. CDR3 amino acids: CASSLEAGGYYNEQFF. The CDR3 nucleotides are TGCGCCAGCAGCTTGGAAGCGGGAGGGTACTACAATGAGCAGTTCTTC.

This clone was observed once. V usage is TRBV28 and J usage is TRBJ1-6; 8 bases align to TRBD1. The junction had 6 bases not matched to a gene; V was cut back by 4 bases and J by 10 bases. Per the germline V gene, CDR1 is MDHEN and CDR2 is SYDVKM. The CDR3 consists of 14 residues. The CDR3 nucleotides read TGTGCCAGCAGTTCGACAGGGGTGGGATCACCCCTCCACTTT. This gives the protein CASSSTGVGSPLHF.

This clone was detected once. V usage is TRBV30 and J usage is TRBJ2-1, with D possibly TRBD2 on 5 matching bases. The CDR3 is 14 amino acids. Germline assignment: CDR1 GTSNPN and CDR2 SVGIG (reference sequence). The V and J ends lost 3 bases and 6 bases respectively, with 15 bases between them. The CDR3 sequence: CAWRETNEGNEQFF. CDR3 in DNA: TGTGCCTGGAGAGAGACAAACGAGGGCAATGAGCAGTTCTTC.

The chain carries TRBV7-3 and TRBJ2-7; D remains ambiguous. V was shortened by 5 bases and J by 1 base, with 15 bases between the two germline ends. CDR3 length: 15 amino acids. Looked up from germline, CDR1 is SGHTA and CDR2 is FQGTGA. This CDR3 reads CASSLDLVKSYEQYF. CDR3 in DNA: TGTGCCAGCAGCCTAGATTTAGTGAAATCCTACGAGCAGTACTTC.

The rearrangement links TRBV9 to TRBJ2-3; no clear D gene. This CDR3 contains 14 residues. Trimming took off 0 bases at V and 5 bases at J, with 10 bases between the two ends. Germline V lookup: CDR1 SGDLS, CDR2 YYNGEE. The CDR3: CASSVDLTVDTQYF. In DNA, the CDR3 is TGTGCCAGCAGCGTAGATTTGACTGTAGATACGCAGTATTTT.

V gene TRBV9 combines with J gene TRBJ2-1; D unclear. Trimming stripped 0 bases from V and 5 bases from J, with 6 bases between. Per the germline V gene, CDR1 is SGDLS and CDR2 is YYNGEE. The CDR3 runs to 13 residues. The CDR3 region is CASSVGANNEQFF. The CDR3 coding sequence is TGTGCCAGCAGCGTAGGAGCGAACAATGAGCAGTTCTTC.

The chain links TRBV28 to TRBJ2-7; 8 bases map to TRBD2. This CDR3 spans 16 amino acids. Losses at the gene ends were 7 bases for V and 0 bases for J; bases not matched to a gene: 11. Germline V gives CDR1 MDHEN, CDR2 SYDVKM. The CDR3 region has the DNA TGTGCCAGCACCCCGGGGGGGGCAGGGAGCTCCTACGAGCAGTACTTC. This codes for CASTPGGAGSSYEQYF.

The chain uses TRBV27 and TRBJ2-7, with 11 nucleotides matching TRBD1. Germline V gene data show CDR1 as MNHEY and CDR2 as SMNVEV (reference sequence). CDR3 length equals 15 residues. Losses at the gene ends were 2 bases for V and 4 bases for J; bases not matched to a gene: 4. The CDR3, as DNA: TGTGCCAGCAGTTTAAGGACAGGGGGCGTATACGAGCAGTACTTC. It yields the protein CASSLRTGGVYEQYF.

The chain links TRBV6-1 to TRBJ1-2; 7 nucleotides match TRBD1. CDR3 length: 15 amino acids. J was trimmed by 0 bases and V by 5 bases; bases with no gene match: 6. Germline CDR1 MNHNS, CDR2 SASEGT. The CDR3 loop reads CASSSTGRANYGYTF. Here the CDR3 DNA reads TGTGCCAGCAGTTCGACAGGGAGAGCTAACTATGGCTACACCTTC.

In its sample, this clone was seen a few times. The chain joins TRBV6-6 to TRBJ1-1; D remains ambiguous. The CDR3 is made up of 13 amino acids. The V end was cut by 2 bases, the J end by 3 bases, with 7 bases between. Germline V gene sequence: CDR1 MNHNY, CDR2 SVGAGI (reference sequence). The CDR3 sequence is CASSYESYTEAFF. The CDR3 bases are TGTGCCAGCAGTTACGAGAGCTACACTGAAGCTTTCTTT.

The V call is TRBV7-3, the J call TRBJ2-5, with D possibly being TRBD2 (5 bases). The DNA matches TRBJ2-7 better at its end, which makes the J call doubtful. This CDR3 has 12 amino acids. The germline V gene encodes CDR1 SGHTA and CDR2 FQGTGA. CDR3 DNA sequence: TGTGCCAGCAGCTTAGGAGGCAGCGAGCAGTACTTC. It encodes CASSLGGSEQYF.

The chain combines TRBV9 with TRBJ1-1; D remains unclear. The length of the CDR3 is 13 residues. Trimming took off 0 bases at V and 1 base at J, with 4 bases between the two ends. CDR1 SGDLS and CDR2 YYNGEE come from the germline V gene. As DNA, the CDR3 is TGTGCCAGCAGCGTAGATCAGAACACTGAAGCTTTCTTT. It encodes CASSVDQNTEAFF.